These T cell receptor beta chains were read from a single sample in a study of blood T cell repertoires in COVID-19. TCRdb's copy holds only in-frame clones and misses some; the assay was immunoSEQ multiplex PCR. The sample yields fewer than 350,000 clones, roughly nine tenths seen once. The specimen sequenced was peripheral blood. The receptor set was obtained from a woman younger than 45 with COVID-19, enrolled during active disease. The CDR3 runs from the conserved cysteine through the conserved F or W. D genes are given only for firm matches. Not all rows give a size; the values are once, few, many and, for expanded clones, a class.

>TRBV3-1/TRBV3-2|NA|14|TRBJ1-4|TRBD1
TGTGCCAGCCACGAGGGGGCGGCTAATGAAAAACTGTTTTTT
CASHEGAANEKLFF
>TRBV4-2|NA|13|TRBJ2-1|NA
TGTGCCAGCAGCCTCCTGGGCGTCCATGAGCAGTTCTTC
CASSLLGVHEQFF
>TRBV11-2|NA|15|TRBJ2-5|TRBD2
TGTGCCAGCAGCTATAGCGGGGCCGGGAGGGGGACCCAGTACTTC
CASSYSGAGRGTQYF
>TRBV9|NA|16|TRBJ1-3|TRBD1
TGTGCCAGCAGCGAGGGACAGGGGATAATCGGAAACACCATATATTTT
CASSEGQGIIGNTIYF
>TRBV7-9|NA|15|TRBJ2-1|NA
TGTGCCAGCAGTAAGTCCGGGACACGCTACAATGAGCAGTTCTTC
CASSKSGTRYNEQFF
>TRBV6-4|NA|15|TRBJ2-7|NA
TGTGCCAGCACCCCAGGGGGGCAGAGTGGCTACGAGCAGTACTTC
CASTPGGQSGYEQYF
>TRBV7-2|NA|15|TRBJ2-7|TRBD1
TGTGCCAGCAGCCCCCGACAAGGACAGGGGAGGTCGCAGTACTTC
CASSPRQGQGRSQYF
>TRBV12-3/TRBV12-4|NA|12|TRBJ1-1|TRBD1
TGTGCCAGCAGTTTAGGAGGGGGCTCGGCTTTCTTT
CASSLGGGSAFF
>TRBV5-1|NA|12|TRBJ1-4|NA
TGCGCCAGCAGTCCTCCAGGGGAAAAACTGTTTTTT
CASSPPGEKLFF
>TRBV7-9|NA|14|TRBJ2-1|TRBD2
TGTGCCAGCAGCCCGGGACTAGCCTACAATGAGCAGTTCTTC
CASSPGLAYNEQFF
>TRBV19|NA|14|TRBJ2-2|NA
TGTGCCACTACCCCGCGGCCTAACACCGGGGAGCTGTTTTTT
CATTPRPNTGELFF
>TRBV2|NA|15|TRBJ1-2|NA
TGTGCCAGCAATTCAGCAGGGGCAGCGAACTATGGCTACACCTTC
CASNSAGAANYGYTF
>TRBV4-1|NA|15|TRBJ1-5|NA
TGCGCCAGCAGCGAGACAGTTATTAGCAATCAGCCCCAGCATTTT
CASSETVISNQPQHF
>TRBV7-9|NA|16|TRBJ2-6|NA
TGTGCCAGCAGCCCCTCGGCAGGGTCCGGGGCCAACGTCCTGACTTTC
CASSPSAGSGANVLTF
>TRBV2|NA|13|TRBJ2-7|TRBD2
TGTGCCACCGCGGGGCTAGCGGGAAACGAGCAGTACTTC
CATAGLAGNEQYF
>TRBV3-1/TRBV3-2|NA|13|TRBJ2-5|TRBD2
TGTGCCAGCAACCTAGCGGGGTGGGAGACCCAGTACTTC
CASNLAGWETQYF
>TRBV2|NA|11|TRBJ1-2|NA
TGTGCCAGCAGTGGGGCCTATGGCTACACCTTC
CASSGAYGYTF
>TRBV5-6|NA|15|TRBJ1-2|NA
TGTGCCAGCAGCCTTTGGGGAGGGGTCCCTGATGGCTACACCTTC
CASSLWGGVPDGYTF
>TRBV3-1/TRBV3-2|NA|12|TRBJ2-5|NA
TGTGCCAGCAGCCAGTTCAGTGGGACCCAGTACTTC
CASSQFSGTQYF
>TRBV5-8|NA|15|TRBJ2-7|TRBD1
TGTGCCAGCAGCTTGAGGGACAGGGGGGTCTACGAGCAGTACTTC
CASSLRDRGVYEQYF
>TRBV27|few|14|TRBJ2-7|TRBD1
TGTGCCAGCAGTCCGGGACAGGGGGCTTACGAGCAGTACTTC
CASSPGQGAYEQYF
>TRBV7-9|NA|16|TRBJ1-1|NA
TGTGCCAGCAGGAAGGAGACGACAGCGCCGAACACTGAAGCTTTCTTT
CASRKETTAPNTEAFF
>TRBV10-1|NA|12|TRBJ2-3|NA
TGCGCCAGCAAGCCTAGCACAGATACGCAGTATTTT
CASKPSTDTQYF
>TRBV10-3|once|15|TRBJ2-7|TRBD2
TGTGCCATCGGACCGCTAAGCGGGGGAGGCTACGAGCAGTACTTC
CAIGPLSGGGYEQYF
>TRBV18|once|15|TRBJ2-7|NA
TGTGCCAGCTCACCGGCGGACAGAACGTCCTACGAGCAGTACTTC
CASSPADRTSYEQYF
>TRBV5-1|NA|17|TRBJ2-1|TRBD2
TGCGCCAGCAGCTTCCTTCCTACTAGCGGGGCCTACAATGAGCAGTTCTTC
CASSFLPTSGAYNEQFF
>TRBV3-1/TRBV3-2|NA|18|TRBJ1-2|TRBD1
TGTGCCACCGGAAACCCCACCACGTTGACAGGGGCTAACTATGGCTACACCTTC
CATGNPTTLTGANYGYTF
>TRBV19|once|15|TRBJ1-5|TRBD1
TGTGCCAGTAGTGGGGACAGGGCTGGCAATCAGCCCCAGCATTTT
CASSGDRAGNQPQHF
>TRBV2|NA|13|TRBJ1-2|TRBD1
TGTGCCAGCAGTGAAGGGACAGGGTGGGTGAACACCTTC
CASSEGTGWVNTF
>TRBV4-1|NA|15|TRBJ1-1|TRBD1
TGCGCCAGCAGCCAGGGGGGACAGGGAAAATTTCGGGCTTTCTTT
CASSQGGQGKFRAFF
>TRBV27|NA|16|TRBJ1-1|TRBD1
TGTGCCAGCAGTTTTTCTACAGGGGAGAGAAGTACTGAAGCTTTCTTT
CASSFSTGERSTEAFF
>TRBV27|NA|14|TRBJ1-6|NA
TGTGCCAGCAGTTTTCGCGGGGTTGCTTCACCCCTCCACTTT
CASSFRGVASPLHF
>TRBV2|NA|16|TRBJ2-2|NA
TGTGCCAGCAGCGAAGGACTTCCAGCGAACACCGGGGAGCTGTTTTTT
CASSEGLPANTGELFF
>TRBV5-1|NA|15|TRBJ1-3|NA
TGCGCCAGCAGCTTGGGGGCAATAGCTGGAAACACCATATATTTT
CASSLGAIAGNTIYF
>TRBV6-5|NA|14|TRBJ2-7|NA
TGTGCCAGCATCTACTTGGACAATCACTACGAGCAGTACTTC
CASIYLDNHYEQYF
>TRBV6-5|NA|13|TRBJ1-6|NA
TGTGGAACTTGGGGGCAGGGGAATTCACCCCTCCACTTT
CGTWGQGNSPLHF
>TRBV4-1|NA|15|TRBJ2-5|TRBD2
TGCGCCAGCAGCCAGTTCGGGACTACCAAAGAGACCCAGTACTTC
CASSQFGTTKETQYF
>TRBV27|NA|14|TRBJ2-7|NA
TGTGCCAGCAGTAGAGCTGGCCTGGGGGGCGAGCAGTACTTC
CASSRAGLGGEQYF
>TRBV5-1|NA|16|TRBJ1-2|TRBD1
TGCGCCAGCAGCTTGGGGACAGGGGTTGGATACTATGGCTACACCTTC
CASSLGTGVGYYGYTF